These 9 T cell receptor beta chains came from one sample sequenced in a study of blood T cell repertoires in COVID-19. Sequenced by immunoSEQ multiplex PCR; TCRdb stores in-frame clones only, minus some. Of 130,000 to 150,000 clones listed, approximately 80% were seen once; the top ten hold more than 2.5%. The sample taken for sequencing was peripheral blood. The receptors were sampled from a woman aged 80 or older with acute or convalescent COVID-19.

This clone was observed a single time. This rearrangement joins TRBV7-9 to TRBJ1-4, with D hard to call. V lost 1 base to trimming and J lost 5 bases, with 8 bases between them. CDR1 SEHNR and CDR2 FQNEAQ come from the germline V gene (reference sequence). The CDR3 runs 14 residues. The CDR3 spells CASSLGDGNEKLFF. The CDR3 DNA reads as TGTGCCAGCAGCTTAGGCGACGGGAATGAAAAACTGTTTTTT.

This clone was seen a few times. The V gene is TRBV25-1, the J gene TRBJ1-6; a possible D gene is TRBD1 (5 bases). V was clipped by 2 bases and J by 5 bases, with 10 bases between them. The CDR3 spans 15 residues. Germline CDR1 reads MGHDK; CDR2 reads SYGVNS. The CDR3 DNA follows: TGTGCCAGCAGTGAAAGGGGTGGAAATAATTCACCCCTCCACTTT. This codes for CASSERGGNNSPLHF.

This clone came up a few times. The chain has TRBV5-1 and TRBJ1-1; D unclear. The germline V gene encodes CDR1 SGHRS and CDR2 YFSETQ. CDR3 length equals 14 residues. V was pared by 1 base and J by 5 bases, with 12 bases between. The CDR3 protein is CASSLNMPGTEAFF. CDR3 nucleotides: TGCGCCAGCAGCTTGAATATGCCGGGAACTGAAGCTTTCTTT.

This clone was seen only a few times. This chain uses TRBV25-1 with TRBJ1-5; the D is unclear. CDR1 is MGHDK and CDR2 is SYGVNS in the germline V gene. V shed 5 bases and J shed 6 bases, with 11 bases lying between them. This CDR3 contains 13 residues. The DNA of the CDR3 is TGTGCCAGCAGTTCTAGTGCGGCTCAGCCCCAGCATTTT. It translates to CASSSSAAQPQHF.

The J gene is TRBJ1-2, the V gene TRBV11-2, with 8 bases matching TRBD1. J lost 2 bases, V lost 1 base, and 0 bases had no gene match. This CDR3 is 14 amino acids long. Germline CDR1 reads SGHAT; CDR2 reads FQNNGV. CDR3 region: CASSLAGGNYGYTF. The CDR3 region has the DNA TGTGCCAGCAGCTTAGCAGGGGGCAACTATGGCTACACCTTC.

The chain recombines TRBV20-1 with TRBJ2-7; 9 bases map to TRBD1. Trimming removed 3 bases from V and 4 bases from J; junction bases left unmatched: 7. Germline CDR1 DFQATT, CDR2 SNEGSKA (reference sequence). The CDR3 is 14 amino acids. DNA of the CDR3: TGCAGTGCTAGTTTAAGGACAGGGGTTTACGAGCAGTACTTC. Translation gives CSASLRTGVYEQYF.

The V call is TRBV5-4, the J call TRBJ1-1; TRBD1 aligns across 9 bases. Germline CDR1 is SGHNT and CDR2 is YYREEE (reference sequence). The CDR3 length is 13 residues. The J segment lost 8 bases and the V segment lost 4 bases, leaving 6 bases of the junction unmatched. CDR3 bases: TGTGCCAGCAGCCTACAGGGGGCCCCGGAAGCTTTCTTT. It encodes CASSLQGAPEAFF.

J is TRBJ2-7 and V is TRBV5-5; weak D call: TRBD1 (5 bases). Trimming shortened V by 1 base and J by 3 bases, and 11 bases separated the two germline ends. This CDR3 has 14 residues. In germline, CDR1 is SGHKS, CDR2 YYEKEE (reference sequence). The CDR3 loop reads CASSLNLDNYEQYF. DNA of the CDR3: TGTGCCAGCAGCTTGAATCTGGACAACTACGAGCAGTACTTC.

This clone was detected once. The chain combines TRBV30 with TRBJ1-5, with 7 positions matching TRBD1. CDR3 length: 17 residues. Germline values: CDR1 GTSNPN, CDR2 SVGIG (reference sequence). V was clipped by 2 bases and J by 2 bases; unmatched bases: 12. The CDR3 sequence is CAWSPHRGGFGNQPQHF. The CDR3 DNA follows: TGTGCCTGGAGTCCCCACAGGGGCGGGTTTGGCAATCAGCCCCAGCATTTT.